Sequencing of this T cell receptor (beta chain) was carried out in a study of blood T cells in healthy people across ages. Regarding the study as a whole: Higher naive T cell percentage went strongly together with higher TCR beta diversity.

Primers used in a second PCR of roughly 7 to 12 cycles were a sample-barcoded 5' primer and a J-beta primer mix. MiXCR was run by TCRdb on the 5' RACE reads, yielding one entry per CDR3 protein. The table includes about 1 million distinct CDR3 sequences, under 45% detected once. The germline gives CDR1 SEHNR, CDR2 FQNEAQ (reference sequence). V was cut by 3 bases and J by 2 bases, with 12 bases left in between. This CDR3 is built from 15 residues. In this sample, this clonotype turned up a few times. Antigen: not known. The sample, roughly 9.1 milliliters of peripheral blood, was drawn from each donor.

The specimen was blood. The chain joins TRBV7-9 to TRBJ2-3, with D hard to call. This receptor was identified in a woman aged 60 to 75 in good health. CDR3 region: CASSFAVGTTDTQYF. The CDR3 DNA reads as TGTGCCAGCAGCTTTGCAGTGGGCACCACAGATACGCAGTATTTT.